This TCR beta chain was sequenced for a study of blood T cell repertoires in COVID-19. On the study more broadly: Spain, Italy and the United States supplied samples that represented acute and convalescent COVID-19. PBMCs, B-cell-depleted T cells, or T cells were the source of the cDNA or gDNA that made up the material.

Germline CDR1 reads LGHNA; CDR2 reads YSLEER. V lost 2 bases and J 4 bases, leaving 11 bases between the germline ends. This CDR3 is 14 amino acids long. Original data processing: Reference gene primer amplification in the assay estimated nucleated cell counts. Assay used: immunoSEQ multiplex PCR; TCRdb lists only in-frame clones, some missing. V, J and clone size are those of that table, while D and trimming were read from the DNA. Altogether about 270,000 clones are present, approximately 91% being singletons, with the ten largest covering 2.3%. The sequencing input was PBMCs or T cells enriched from blood (not recorded which). This chain joins TRBV4-3 and TRBJ1-2; tentatively, D is TRBD1 (6 bases). The receptor's source is a woman in her thirties or forties with acute COVID-19. The chain's CDR3 is CASSQNQGPYGYTF. CDR3 coding DNA: TGCGCCAGCAGCCAAAACCAGGGGCCCTATGGCTACACCTTC.